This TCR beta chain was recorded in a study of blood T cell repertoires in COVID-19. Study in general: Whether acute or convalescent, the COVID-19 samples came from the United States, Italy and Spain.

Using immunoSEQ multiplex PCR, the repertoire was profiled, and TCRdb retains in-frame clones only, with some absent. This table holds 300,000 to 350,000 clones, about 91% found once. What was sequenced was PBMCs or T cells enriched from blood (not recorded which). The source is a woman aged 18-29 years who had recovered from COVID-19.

The CDR3 here is CASSLQGPLDEQYF. As DNA, the CDR3 is TGTGCCAGTAGCCTACAGGGGCCTCTCGACGAGCAGTACTTC. The J gene is TRBJ2-7, the V gene TRBV19; 7 bases fit TRBD1. The ends lost 6 bases at V and 5 bases at J; junction bases unmatched: 10. Per the germline V gene, CDR1 is LNHDA and CDR2 is SQIVND (reference sequence). This CDR3 is built from 14 residues.